This T cell receptor (beta chain) is from a study of post-analysis software for immune sequencing data. Researchers reported that TCR beta cDNA libraries carried unique molecular identifiers. TCRdb re-analysed the PCR reads in MiXCR, keeping a single row per CDR3 protein. The data show hundreds of thousands of distinct CDR3 sequences, with 25% to 30% seen just once and more than 0.45% held by the top ten. What was sequenced was blood. The receptor comes from a girl aged 10 to 17 with multiple sclerosis.

The CDR3 bases are TGTGCCAGCAGCCAAGTGGACAGGAATGAAAAACTGTTTTTT. It codes for CASSQVDRNEKLFF. V gene TRBV3-1 combines with J gene TRBJ1-4; 7 bases are shared with TRBD1. The CDR3 has 14 amino acids. Germline-derived CDR1 and CDR2 are LGHDT and YNNKEL (reference sequence). V lost 1 base, J lost 5 bases, and 1 base stayed unmatched.